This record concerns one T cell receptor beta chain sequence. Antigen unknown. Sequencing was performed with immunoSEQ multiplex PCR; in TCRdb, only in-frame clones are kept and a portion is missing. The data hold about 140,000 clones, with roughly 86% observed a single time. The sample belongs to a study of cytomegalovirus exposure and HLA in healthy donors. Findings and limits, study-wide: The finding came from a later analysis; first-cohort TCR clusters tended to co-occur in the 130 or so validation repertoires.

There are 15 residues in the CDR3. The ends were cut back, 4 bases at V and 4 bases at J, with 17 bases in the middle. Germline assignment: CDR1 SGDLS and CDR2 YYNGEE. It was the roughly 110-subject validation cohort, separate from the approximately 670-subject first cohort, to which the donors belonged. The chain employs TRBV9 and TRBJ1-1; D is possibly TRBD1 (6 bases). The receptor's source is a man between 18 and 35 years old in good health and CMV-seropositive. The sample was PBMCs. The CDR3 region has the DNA TGTGCCAGCAGCCCCTATGGGGGGGCAGGCACTGAAGCTTTCTTT. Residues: CASSPYGGAGTEAFF. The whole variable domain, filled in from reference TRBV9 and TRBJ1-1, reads DSGVTQTPKHLITATGQRVTLRCSPRSGDLSVYWYQQSLDQGLQFLIQYYNGEERAKGNILERFSAQQFPDLHSELNLSSLELGDSALYFCASSPYGGAGTEAFFGQGTRLTVV.